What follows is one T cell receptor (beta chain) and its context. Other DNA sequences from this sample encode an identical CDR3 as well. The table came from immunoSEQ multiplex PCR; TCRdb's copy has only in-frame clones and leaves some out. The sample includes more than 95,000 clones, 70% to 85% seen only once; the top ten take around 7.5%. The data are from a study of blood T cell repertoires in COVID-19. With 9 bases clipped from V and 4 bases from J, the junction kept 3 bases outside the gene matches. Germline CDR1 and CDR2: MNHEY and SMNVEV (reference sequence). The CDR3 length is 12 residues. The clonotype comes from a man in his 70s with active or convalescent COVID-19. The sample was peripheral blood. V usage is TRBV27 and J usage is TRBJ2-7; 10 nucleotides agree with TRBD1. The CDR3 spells CASRTGGYEQYF. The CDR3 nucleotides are TGTGCCAGTAGGACAGGGGGGTACGAGCAGTACTTC.